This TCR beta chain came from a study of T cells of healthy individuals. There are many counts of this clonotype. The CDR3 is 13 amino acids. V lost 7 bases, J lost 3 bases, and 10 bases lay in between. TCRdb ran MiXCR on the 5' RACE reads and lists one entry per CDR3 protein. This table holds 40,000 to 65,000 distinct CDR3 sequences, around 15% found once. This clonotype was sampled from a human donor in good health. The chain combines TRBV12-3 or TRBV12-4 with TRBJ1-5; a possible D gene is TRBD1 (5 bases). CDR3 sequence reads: CASNRDVNQPQHF. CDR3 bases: TGTGCCAGCAATCGGGACGTCAATCAGCCCCAGCATTTT.